The 8 T cell receptor beta chains below all came from one sample that was sequenced in a study of blood T cell repertoires in COVID-19. Clones were read by immunoSEQ multiplex PCR, and TCRdb kept only the in-frame ones, dropping some. The table has fewer than 600,000 clones, roughly 89% seen once; the top ten hold roughly 0.9%. The sample taken for sequencing was peripheral blood. These receptors all come from a man aged 18 to 29 with COVID-19, enrolled during active disease.

The chain has TRBV5-5 and TRBJ2-1; 11 bases align to TRBD1. Germline trimming cut 4 bases from V and 4 bases from J; bases unmatched to any gene: 4. This CDR3 has 15 amino acids. The germline V gene encodes CDR1 SGHKS and CDR2 YYEKEE (reference sequence). The CDR3 DNA is TGTGCCAGCAGCCCGGGGACAGGGGGGTACAATGAGCAGTTCTTC. This codes for CASSPGTGGYNEQFF.

The chain joins TRBV27 to TRBJ2-2; 9 bases map to TRBD1. Germline V lookup: CDR1 MNHEY, CDR2 SMNVEV (reference sequence). The CDR3 consists of 19 residues. V trimming: 3 bases; J trimming: 7 bases; junction bases outside the gene matches: 18. Here the CDR3 reads CASSFRQTGTGMRYGELFF. Here the CDR3 DNA reads TGTGCCAGCAGTTTTCGTCAGACCGGGACAGGGATGAGATACGGGGAGCTGTTTTTT.

The rearrangement links TRBV7-9 to TRBJ2-1; 10 bases are shared with TRBD2. J gave up 0 bases and V 1 base, and 3 bases lay outside the gene matches. Germline CDR1 SEHNR, CDR2 FQNEAQ (reference sequence). CDR3 length: 17 amino acids. CDR3 sequence: CASSLGGLAISYNEQFF. CDR3 DNA sequence: TGTGCCAGCAGCTTAGGGGGACTAGCGATCTCCTACAATGAGCAGTTCTTC.

This chain joins TRBV30 and TRBJ1-2; D remains ambiguous. The CDR3 sequence is 14 residues long. The germline V gene encodes CDR1 GTSNPN and CDR2 SVGIG (reference sequence). V was clipped by 7 bases and J by 2 bases, with 17 bases between them. CDR3 DNA sequence: TGTGCCTCCGATGGGCAGGAACTGAACTATGGCTACACCTTC. Translating it yields CASDGQELNYGYTF.

The rearrangement uses TRBV5-6 and TRBJ1-4; TRBD1 matches at 8 bases. This CDR3 is 15 amino acids long. The J segment lost 8 bases and the V segment lost 4 bases, leaving 10 bases of the junction unmatched. Germline V gives CDR1 SGHDT, CDR2 YYEEEE. The CDR3 sequence is CASSPLDRGGEKLFF. The CDR3 DNA reads as TGTGCCAGCAGCCCACTCGACAGGGGAGGCGAAAAACTGTTTTTT.

This rearrangement joins TRBV27 to TRBJ2-7; a weak D match, TRBD2 (6 bases). Germline V gives CDR1 MNHEY, CDR2 SMNVEV (reference sequence). V was pared by 3 bases and J by 2 bases, with 8 bases between. The CDR3 consists of 13 residues. This CDR3 is CASSFSGTYEQYF. The DNA for the CDR3 is TGTGCCAGCAGTTTTAGCGGTACCTACGAGCAGTACTTC.

Only a few counts were recorded for this clone. The V and J genes are TRBV4-1 and TRBJ1-1; the D gene is possibly TRBD1 (6 bases). V shed 0 bases and J shed 1 base, with 9 bases lying between them. This CDR3 is 15 amino acids long. Looked up from germline, CDR1 is MGHRA and CDR2 is YSYEKL. CDR3 coding DNA: TGCGCCAGCAGCCAAGAAGGGACATCGAACACTGAAGCTTTCTTT. It is translated as CASSQEGTSNTEAFF.

The chain couples TRBV10-3 to TRBJ2-6, with D possibly TRBD2 on 5 matching bases. Germline V lookup: CDR1 ENHRY, CDR2 SYGVKD. The CDR3 runs 15 residues. V was pared by 6 bases and J by 2 bases, with 11 bases between. DNA for the CDR3: TGTGCCATCAGCGACGAGGGCGCTGGGGCCAACGTCCTGACTTTC. Translation gives CAISDEGAGANVLTF.